A single sample gave rise to the 16 T cell receptor beta chains below, sequenced in a study of cytomegalovirus exposure and HLA in healthy donors (dated by TCRdb to between 2016 and 2019). Libraries were built with the immunoSEQ multiplex PCR assay. The multiplex PCR relied on a mix of 60 forward primers for TCR Vbeta segments and 13 reverse primers for TCR Jbeta segments. TCRdb obtained this table from immuneACCESS and retained in-frame rearrangements with V and J assigned. These tables miss some clones; where compared with another copy, unresolved V genes account for less than half of the shortfall, and the remainder is unexplained. This sample lists under 200,000 clones; 84% were detected once. The top ten hold around 0.98% of the sample. Sequencing used PBMCs. These TCRs come from a man in his thirties or forties in good health and CMV-seronegative.

The V call is TRBV29-1, the J call TRBJ2-3, with 8 bases aligning to TRBD2. Trimming removed 3 bases from V and 2 bases from J; junction bases left unmatched: 16. Per the germline V gene, CDR1 is SQVTM and CDR2 is ANQGSEA. The CDR3 covers 18 residues. The CDR3 protein is CSVDGVAEAGADTDTQYF. The CDR3 DNA is TGCAGCGTTGATGGGGTCGCCGAAGCGGGAGCGGACACAGATACGCAGTATTTT.

This clone was counted a single time. This chain uses TRBV11-3 with TRBJ2-1; possibly TRBD1 for D (6 bases). The CDR3 covers 14 residues. Looked up from germline, CDR1 is SGHNT and CDR2 is YENEEA. V lost 5 bases to trimming and J lost 6 bases, with 14 bases between them. Here the CDR3 reads CASSNLRDTNEQFF. CDR3 DNA sequence: TGTGCCAGCAGCAACCTCCGGGACACCAATGAGCAGTTCTTC.

V and J are TRBV7-3 and TRBJ1-1; 7 bases align to TRBD1. Per germline, CDR1 SGHTA and CDR2 FQGTGA. This CDR3 has 13 residues. V was clipped by 3 bases and J by 5 bases; unmatched bases: 3. CDR3 sequence (DNA): TGTGCCAGCAGCTTCGGGACAGAAACTGAAGCTTTCTTT. It translates to CASSFGTETEAFF.

This clone was counted between two and nine times. CDR3 DNA sequence: TGTGCCAGCAGCTTAGCGGAGAACTCCTACGAGCAGTACTTC. It yields the protein CASSLAENSYEQYF. This rearrangement joins TRBV7-6 to TRBJ2-7, with D unresolved. Trimming pared 0 bases from V and 0 bases from J, leaving 6 bases between. Looked up from germline, CDR1 is SGHVS and CDR2 is FNYEAQ. The CDR3 is 14 amino acids.

This chain connects TRBV10-3 to TRBJ1-5; 8 positions agree with TRBD1. The trim removed 0 bases at V and 7 bases at J, leaving 11 bases unmatched. Germline assignment: CDR1 ENHRY and CDR2 SYGVKD. This CDR3 has 17 residues. The CDR3 sequence: CAISESPQTGERQPQHF. CDR3 nucleotide sequence: TGTGCCATCAGTGAGTCGCCCCAGACAGGGGAAAGACAGCCCCAGCATTTT.

The chain couples TRBV4-1 to TRBJ1-1; the D is unclear. This CDR3 has 13 residues. V lost 0 bases, J lost 6 bases, and 8 bases lay in between. CDR1 is MGHRA, CDR2 YSYEKL, per germline. The CDR3 protein is CASSQEVYSEAFF. The CDR3 DNA reads TGCGCCAGCAGCCAAGAAGTTTACTCTGAAGCTTTCTTT.

The chain joins TRBV5-1 to TRBJ1-1; TRBD1 matches 7 bases. This CDR3 is 14 amino acids long. With 6 bases clipped from V and 1 base from J, the junction kept 6 bases outside the gene matches. CDR1 is SGHRS, CDR2 YFSETQ, per germline. The chain's CDR3 is CASTKRQGNTEAFF. The DNA of the CDR3 is TGCGCCAGCACCAAACGACAGGGGAACACTGAAGCTTTCTTT.

The rearrangement links TRBV4-1 to TRBJ2-2; D is unclear. The CDR3 contains 15 residues. Germline CDR1 MGHRA, CDR2 YSYEKL. Trimming removed 6 bases at V and 2 bases at J, with 13 bases between. The DNA for the CDR3 is TGCGCCAGCAGTCCGGCGGCCACAAACACCGGGGAGCTGTTTTTT. Translation: CASSPAATNTGELFF.

The chain combines TRBV10-1 with TRBJ1-5; TRBD1 agrees at 9 bases. The germline CDR1 and CDR2 sequences are WNHNN and SYGVQD (reference sequence). J was trimmed by 4 bases and V by 8 bases; bases with no gene match: 12. CDR3 length: 16 residues. The CDR3 DNA is TGCGCCAGCGACAGGCCCTGGACAGGGGCTAATCAGCCCCAGCATTTT. Its protein product is CASDRPWTGANQPQHF.

The chain has TRBV19 and TRBJ1-2, with D maybe TRBD1 (5 bases). V was pared by 6 bases and J by 2 bases, with 10 bases between. CDR1 is LNHDA and CDR2 is SQIVND in the germline V gene (reference sequence). The CDR3 runs 13 residues. The CDR3 loop is CASRQEPNYGYTF. CDR3 coding DNA: TGTGCCAGTAGACAGGAACCCAACTATGGCTACACCTTC.

V and J are TRBV23-1 and TRBJ2-1, with TRBD1 as a possible D gene (6 bases). TRBV23-1 is placed among ORFs of uncertain function. Trimming shortened V by 4 bases and J by 0 bases, and 16 bases separated the two germline ends. The length of the CDR3 is 17 residues. CDR3 region: CASSPHRRGTSYNEQFF. Written as DNA, the CDR3 is TGCGCCAGCAGTCCTCATCGAAGGGGGACCTCCTACAATGAGCAGTTCTTC.

The gene calls are TRBV5-4 and TRBJ2-3; 7 nucleotides match TRBD2. V lost 2 bases to trimming and J lost 8 bases; unmatched junction nucleotides: 11. The length of the CDR3 is 15 residues. Germline V CDR1 and CDR2: SGHNT, YYREEE (reference sequence). The CDR3 DNA reads as TGTGCCAGCAGCTTCAAAAGGACTAGTCCGGGTACGCAGTATTTT. Protein: CASSFKRTSPGTQYF.

This clone has a single count. The J gene is TRBJ2-3, the V gene TRBV5-1; 7 nucleotides agree with TRBD1. V dropped 4 bases and J dropped 0; count of bases not matched to a gene: 8. CDR1 and CDR2 (germline): SGHRS, YFSETQ. This CDR3 has 16 amino acids. Written as DNA, the CDR3 is TGCGCCAGCAGCCTAAACAGGGGCCGGAGCACAGATACGCAGTATTTT. Its protein product is CASSLNRGRSTDTQYF.

The chain links TRBV11-3 to TRBJ2-7; possible D gene TRBD2, 5 bases. V was cut by 1 base and J by 1 base, with 17 bases left in between. This CDR3 comprises 17 residues. Germline CDR1 SGHNT, CDR2 YENEEA. CDR3 protein: CASSLVMGGSQSYEQYF. CDR3 sequence (DNA): TGTGCCAGCAGCTTAGTAATGGGTGGGAGCCAGTCCTACGAGCAGTACTTC.

The rearrangement links TRBV11-3 to TRBJ2-5, with a weak D call TRBD1 (5 bases). The CDR3 covers 14 residues. V lost 1 base to trimming and J lost 4 bases, with 10 bases between them. The germline gives CDR1 SGHNT, CDR2 YENEEA. This chain's CDR3 is CASSLVRGGETQYF. CDR3 in DNA: TGTGCCAGCAGCTTAGTAAGGGGTGGAGAGACCCAGTACTTC.

This clone was seen a few times. The rearrangement links TRBV6-5 to TRBJ1-6; perhaps TRBD1 as D (6 bases). This CDR3 has 15 residues. CDR1 and CDR2 from the germline V gene are MNHEY and SVGAGI. Trimming removed 2 bases at V and 7 bases at J, with 12 bases between. CDR3 in amino acids: CASSYRQRGNSPLHF. The CDR3, as DNA: TGTGCCAGCAGTTACCGACAGAGGGGGAATTCACCCCTCCACTTT.